This T cell receptor (beta chain) was retrieved from a study of blood T cell repertoires in COVID-19. Study-level background: The analysed material was cDNA or gDNA that came from T cells, B-cell-depleted T cells, or PBMCs.

Clones were sequenced by immunoSEQ multiplex PCR, and TCRdb holds only the in-frame ones, with some missing. The sample has roughly 300,000 clones, 65% to 90% seen once; the top ten hold more than 6%. The V segment lost 7 bases and the J segment 4 bases; nucleotides outside the gene matches: 9. CDR1 and CDR2 from the germline V gene are SGHRS and YFSETQ. This CDR3 is built from 15 residues. Sequenced sample: peripheral blood. The clonotype originates from a human donor in a cohort sampled during active COVID-19. The V call is TRBV5-1, the J call TRBJ2-3; 10 bases are a match to TRBD1. CDR3 sequence (DNA): TGCGCCAGCGGCCCCGGGACAGGGGCGTCAGATACGCAGTATTTT. It specifies CASGPGTGASDTQYF. The full variable domain, its missing parts supplied by reference TRBV5-1 and TRBJ2-3, is KAGVTQTPRYLIKTRGQQVTLSCSPISGHRSVSWYQQTPGQGLQFLFEYFSETQRNKGNFPGRFSGRQFSNSRSEMNVSTLELGDSALYLCASGPGTGASDTQYFGPGTRLTVL.